These 25 T cell receptor beta chains share one sample of origin, sequenced in a study of blood T cell repertoires in COVID-19 (dated by TCRdb to 2020 to 2021). To prepare the library, the immunoSEQ multiplex PCR assay was applied. Entries here come from immuneACCESS through TCRdb and include only in-frame sequences with V and J called. Some clones fail to appear in such tables; in the studies checked, an unresolved V gene covers under half of the shortfall, and the cause of the remainder is unknown. This sample has more than 200,000 clones in its table, and around 82% of those were observed once. Approximately 8.6% of the sample belongs to the ten largest clones. What was sequenced was peripheral blood. The receptors derive from a man between 35 and 55 years old with active or convalescent COVID-19.

The chain has TRBV4-2 and TRBJ1-6; maybe TRBD1 (6 bases). Trimming left V 0 bases short and J 7 bases short, with 10 bases between. Germline V gene sequence: CDR1 LGHNA, CDR2 YNFKEQ. The CDR3 length is 15 residues. The CDR3 is CASSQEGGQNSPLHF. CDR3 in DNA: TGTGCCAGCAGCCAAGAGGGGGGGCAGAATTCACCCCTCCACTTT.

The gene calls are TRBV6-5 and TRBJ1-1; the D gene is possibly TRBD1 (5 bases). Germline V gives CDR1 MNHEY, CDR2 SVGAGI. The ends were cut back, 6 bases at V and 0 bases at J, with 11 bases in the middle. CDR3 size: 14 residues. CDR3 nucleotide sequence: TGTGCCAGCAGCCGTGACAGCATGAACACTGAAGCTTTCTTT. Translated, it gives CASSRDSMNTEAFF.

The rearrangement links TRBV6-6 to TRBJ1-1, with TRBD1 as a possible D gene (6 bases). This CDR3 is built from 16 residues. V was clipped by 6 bases and J by 2 bases, with 19 bases between them. CDR1 and CDR2 (germline): MNHNY, SVGAGI (reference sequence). CDR3 coding DNA: TGTGCCAGCAGCACTACATACAGGGAGAGAAACACTGAAGCTTTCTTT. It specifies CASSTTYRERNTEAFF.

CDR3 residues: CASSIDRANTGELFF. The CDR3 DNA is TGTGCCAGTAGTATCGACAGGGCGAACACCGGGGAGCTGTTTTTT. This chain connects TRBV19 to TRBJ2-2, with 7 bases aligning to TRBD1. CDR1 is LNHDA and CDR2 is SQIVND in the germline V gene (reference sequence). Trimming at V came to 3 bases and at J to 0 bases, leaving 1 base not matched to a gene. The CDR3 totals 15 residues.

This chain joins TRBV19 and TRBJ1-2; D might be TRBD1 (5 bases). With 9 bases removed from V and 7 bases from J, the gap between germline ends came to 24 bases. The germline gives CDR1 LNHDA, CDR2 SQIVND (reference sequence). CDR3 length equals 15 residues. The CDR3 bases are TGTGCCAGCACTCGAGGGACTGCCCAGCTGGGTGGCTACACCTTC. Translated: CASTRGTAQLGGYTF.

The rearrangement uses TRBV6-4 and TRBJ1-6, with 9 bases matching TRBD1. Germline CDR1 reads MRHNA; CDR2 reads SNTAGT. This CDR3 is built from 17 residues. After removal of 6 bases from V and 6 bases from J, the junction contained 12 bases not matched to a gene. DNA for the CDR3: TGTGCCAGCAGAGGTATACAGGGGGCTAGAGGTAATTCACCCCTCCACTTT. As protein: CASRGIQGARGNSPLHF.

V gene TRBV5-4 combines with J gene TRBJ1-3; possibly TRBD1 for D (6 bases). V dropped 4 bases and J dropped 4 bases, with 12 bases sitting between them. CDR1 and CDR2 (germline): SGHNT, YYREEE (reference sequence). CDR3 length: 14 amino acids. CDR3 in amino acids: CASSIPGTGNTIYF. The DNA of the CDR3 is TGTGCCAGCAGCATACCCGGGACAGGAAACACCATATATTTT.

The chain recombines TRBV12-3 or TRBV12-4 with TRBJ1-2; a possible D gene is TRBD1 (5 bases). CDR3 length equals 11 residues. Trimming took off 2 bases at V and 10 bases at J, with 8 bases between the two ends. The CDR3 loop reads CASSLRQFYTF. The CDR3 coding sequence is TGTGCCAGCAGTTTAAGACAGTTCTACACCTTC.

V and J are TRBV5-5 and TRBJ1-1; the match to TRBD1 covers 7 bases. V dropped 4 bases and J dropped 4; count of bases not matched to a gene: 7. The CDR3 is 14 amino acids. In germline, CDR1 is SGHKS, CDR2 YYEKEE (reference sequence). The CDR3 here is CASSLADRATEAFF. The CDR3 region has the DNA TGTGCCAGCAGCCTAGCAGACAGGGCCACTGAAGCTTTCTTT.

The chain has TRBV29-1 and TRBJ2-5; tentatively, D is TRBD1 (7 bases). V lost 4 bases and J lost 5, with 11 bases in between. The CDR3 length is 12 residues. Per the germline V gene, CDR1 is SQVTM and CDR2 is ANQGSEA. The CDR3 region is CSVGQGGETQYF. Written as DNA, the CDR3 is TGCAGCGTTGGCCAGGGGGGCGAGACCCAGTACTTC.

This clone showed up just a few times. V is TRBV10-2 and J is TRBJ2-7; D might be TRBD1 (6 bases). Germline V gives CDR1 WSHSY, CDR2 SAAADI. This CDR3 region has 14 residues. With 2 bases removed from V and 6 bases from J, the gap between germline ends came to 14 bases. CDR3 bases: TGCGCCAGCAGTGAGAGGAAGGGGGTCTCCGAGCAGTACTTC. The encoded protein is CASSERKGVSEQYF.

CDR3 in DNA: TGTGCCAGCAGCTGGGGGGCCTACGAGCAGTACTTC. This sequence encodes CASSWGAYEQYF. The chain couples TRBV7-2 to TRBJ2-7, with a weak D call TRBD2 (6 bases). With 4 bases removed from V and 2 bases from J, the gap between germline ends came to 6 bases. The CDR3 covers 12 residues. Germline CDR1 reads SGHTA; CDR2 reads FQGNSA.

This chain connects TRBV5-1 to TRBJ1-1; D perhaps matches TRBD1 (5 bases). Germline CDR1 and CDR2: SGHRS and YFSETQ. The CDR3 runs to 15 residues. The ends were cut back, 0 bases at V and 3 bases at J, with 12 bases in the middle. The CDR3 region is CASSLAGRADTEAFF. DNA of the CDR3: TGCGCCAGCAGCTTGGCCGGCAGGGCGGACACTGAAGCTTTCTTT.

In this sample, this clone turned up a few times. The chain links TRBV2 to TRBJ1-2; D possibly corresponds to TRBD1 (5 bases). Trimming pared 3 bases from V and 2 bases from J, leaving 13 bases between. The CDR3 spans 15 residues. Germline V gene sequence: CDR1 SNHLY, CDR2 FYNNEI. CDR3 coding DNA: TGTGCCAGCAGTGATGGGGCAGGTTGGAACTATGGCTACACCTTC. Protein product: CASSDGAGWNYGYTF.

This clone came up once. The chain employs TRBV7-9 and TRBJ2-7, with D tentatively TRBD2 (6 bases). The CDR3 extends over 17 amino acids. In germline, CDR1 is SEHNR, CDR2 FQNEAQ (reference sequence). Trimming shortened V by 0 bases and J by 1 base, and 16 bases separated the two germline ends. DNA for the CDR3: TGTGCCAGCAGCTTAGCGCCAGGGATCGGGGGTTCCTACGAGCAGTACTTC. The encoded protein is CASSLAPGIGGSYEQYF. Filled out from reference TRBV7-9 and TRBJ2-7, the complete variable domain reads DTGVSQNPRHKITKRGQNVTFRCDPISEHNRLYWYRQTLGQGPEFLTYFQNEAQLEKSRLLSDRFSAERPKGSFSTLEIQRTEQGDSAMYLCASSLAPGIGGSYEQYFGPGTRLTVT.

The chain uses TRBV12-5 and TRBJ1-1; D unclear. There are 13 residues in the CDR3. CDR1 and CDR2 (germline): LGHNT, FRNRAP. V dropped 7 bases and J dropped 0 bases, with 9 bases sitting between them. The CDR3 DNA is TGTGCTAGTGCCCTAAGTATGAACACTGAAGCTTTCTTT. Translating gives CASALSMNTEAFF.

The CDR3 sequence is CASSERGQGTNEKLFF. The CDR3 DNA reads TGTGCCAGCAGCGAGAGGGGACAGGGGACTAATGAAAAACTGTTTTTT. This chain links TRBV9 with TRBJ1-4, with TRBD1 matching 10 bases. This CDR3 contains 16 residues. V lost 3 bases and J lost 2; bases outside the gene matches: 4. Per the germline V gene, CDR1 is SGDLS and CDR2 is YYNGEE.

There are a few counts of this clone. The chain combines TRBV29-1 with TRBJ1-2, with 8 bases matching TRBD1. Germline V gene data show CDR1 as SQVTM and CDR2 as ANQGSEA. The V segment lost 7 bases and the J segment 3 bases; nucleotides outside the gene matches: 7. The CDR3 runs to 13 residues. CDR3 DNA: TGCAGCGACAGACAGGGGCTCTACTATGGCTACACCTTC. Its translation is CSDRQGLYYGYTF.

In this sample, this clone turned up a few times. The chain is built from TRBV6-6 and TRBJ1-2; no clear D gene. Trimming stripped 1 base from V and 2 bases from J, with 8 bases between. Germline loops: CDR1 MNHNY, CDR2 SVGAGI (reference sequence). This CDR3 has 14 residues. The chain's CDR3 is CASSYLDGNYGYTF. CDR3 nucleotides: TGTGCCAGCAGTTACTTAGACGGGAACTATGGCTACACCTTC.

J is TRBJ1-1 and V is TRBV7-9; D not certain. Germline V lookup: CDR1 SEHNR, CDR2 FQNEAQ (reference sequence). The germline V and J ends were trimmed by 2 bases and 5 bases, with 9 bases remaining between them. CDR3 length: 13 amino acids. The CDR3 nucleotides read TGTGCCAGCAGCTTACTTGGGGAGACTGAAGCTTTCTTT. It yields the protein CASSLLGETEAFF.

The chain combines TRBV2 with TRBJ1-6; 11 bases are a match to TRBD1. The CDR3 spans 14 residues. The junction had 2 bases not matched to a gene; V was cut back by 6 bases and J by 7 bases. Germline CDR1 SNHLY, CDR2 FYNNEI. This CDR3 is CASRGQGGNSPLHF. The CDR3 DNA follows: TGTGCCAGCAGGGGACAGGGGGGGAATTCACCCCTCCACTTT.

This sequence joins TRBV2 and TRBJ2-7; D may be TRBD2 (7 bases). The germline V gene has CDR1 SNHLY and CDR2 FYNNEI. The CDR3 length is 14 residues. Trimming took 6 bases from V and 2 from J, leaving 14 bases between them. CDR3 DNA sequence: TGTGCCAGCAGGGCGGGAGAGGGGGCCTACGAGCAGTACTTC. Its translation: CASRAGEGAYEQYF.

The rearrangement uses TRBV5-1 and TRBJ2-1; the D is unclear. The CDR3 has 13 amino acids. Germline lookup yields CDR1 SGHRS and CDR2 YFSETQ. Trimming removed 1 base at V and 7 bases at J, with 9 bases between. CDR3 DNA: TGCGCCAGCAGCTTGAATCCAGAAAATGAGCAGTTCTTC. Its protein is CASSLNPENEQFF.

The rearrangement joins TRBV7-2 to TRBJ2-3; 9 bases match TRBD2. The V segment lost 5 bases and the J segment 0 bases; nucleotides outside the gene matches: 6. This CDR3 is 16 amino acids long. The germline CDR1 and CDR2 sequences are SGHTA and FQGNSA. The DNA for the CDR3 is TGTGCCAGCAGCCCAGGTAGCGGGGGCAGCACAGATACGCAGTATTTT. Translated, it gives CASSPGSGGSTDTQYF.

On this clone itself: Other DNA sequences within the sample encode an identical CDR3. This rearrangement joins TRBV30 to TRBJ1-1; D may be TRBD1 (6 bases). V was pared by 0 bases and J by 4 bases, with 12 bases between. CDR1 GTSNPN and CDR2 SVGIG come from the germline V gene (reference sequence). The CDR3 sequence is 14 residues long. CDR3 bases: TGTGCCTGGAGTGTAGGGGGGAGGGGCACTGAAGCTTTCTTT. Protein: CAWSVGGRGTEAFF.